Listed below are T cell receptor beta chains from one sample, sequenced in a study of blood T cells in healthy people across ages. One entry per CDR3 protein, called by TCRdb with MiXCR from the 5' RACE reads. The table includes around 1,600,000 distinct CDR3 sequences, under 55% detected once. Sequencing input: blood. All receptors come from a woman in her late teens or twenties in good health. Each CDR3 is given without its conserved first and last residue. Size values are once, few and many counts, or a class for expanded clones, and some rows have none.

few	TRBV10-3	AISDSGDNQETQY
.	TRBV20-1	SARWQGGDEQF
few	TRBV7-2	ASRPPGQGVEKQY
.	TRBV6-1	ASSEVGVWEETQY
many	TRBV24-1	ATSSVMGGRAYNEQF
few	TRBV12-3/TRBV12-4	ASSFDRGRWTEAF
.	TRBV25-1	ASSEAGLFGYT
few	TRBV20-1	SASGTAPSQY
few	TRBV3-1	ASSHVRGGYT
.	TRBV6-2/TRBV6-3	ASQREGGDTQY
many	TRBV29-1	SVELTGYSGYT
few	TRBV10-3	AISEMLGRDGTDTQY
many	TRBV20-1	SASGTPYEQY
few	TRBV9	ASSTRTGNTGELF
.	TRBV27	ASSFLNIGRRGYT
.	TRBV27	ASSHPGQGYGYT
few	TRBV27	ASSPGLALHEQF
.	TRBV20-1	SALGPMNTEAF
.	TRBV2	ASSEEGVGYYGYT
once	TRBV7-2	ASSKKTRNKETQF
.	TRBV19	ASRQMDPGQVNYNEQF
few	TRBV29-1	SARAGMGQGNVDTQY
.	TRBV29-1	SAKLGRLLSYEQY